This T cell receptor beta chain comes out of a study of sequential checkpoint blockade in melanoma. Study context: Both treatment sequences were followed by maintenance nivolumab.

Noted treatment: randomized to nivolumab then ipilimumab (arm A) or the reverse (arm B). None of the patients previously received DNA-damaging chemotherapy. Sorted cells were live CD3+CD8+, lacking CD19 and CD56, from PBMCs. This clone appeared a single time. The sample holds other DNA sequences that translate to the same CDR3. The method was immunoSEQ multiplex PCR; TCRdb's version includes in-frame clones alone and lacks a portion of them. This sample has under 3,500 clones; approximately 54% occur once, and the top ten carry around 23%. This specimen consisted of CD8+ T cells sorted from blood (inferred from file names), obtained from a patient given nivolumab and ipilimumab in sequence. The clonotype originates from a human donor with melanoma.

The CDR3 DNA follows: TGTGCCTGGAGTGTACTCGGGGGTACTGAAGCTTTCTTT. Residues: CAWSVLGGTEAFF. The rearrangement uses TRBV30 and TRBJ1-1; D is perhaps TRBD1 (5 bases). The germline V and J ends were trimmed by 0 bases and 5 bases, with 10 bases remaining between them. This CDR3 is built from 13 residues. Germline V gives CDR1 GTSNPN, CDR2 SVGIG (reference sequence).